The 8 T cell receptor beta chains below come from one sample, sequenced in a study of beta chain features in type 1 diabetes. For these TCRs, the target antigens are not known. Reverse transcribing all isolated RNA meant expressed TCRB transcripts were sequenced. TCRdb keeps only in-frame clones here, not all; method: immunoSEQ multiplex PCR. The table lists about 170,000 clones, 7.8% of them singletons. Overall study results and limits: Shortening of TCRB CDR3s, moderate but significant, appeared in all four CD4+ subsets of Type 1 diabetes patients.

The sequenced sample was central memory CD4+ T cells from blood. The source of these receptors is a middle-aged woman with type 1 diabetes.

This chain uses TRBV27 with TRBJ2-7; 8 nucleotides match TRBD1. The V gene end was trimmed by 0 bases and the J gene end by 7 bases; junction bases not matched to a gene: 2. The CDR3 is 13 residues long. From germline, CDR1 is MNHEY and CDR2 SMNVEV (reference sequence). The CDR3 DNA sequence: TGTGCCAGCAGTTTATCTACAGGGGGAGAGCAGTACTTC. Encoded protein: CASSLSTGGEQYF.

In this sample, this clone turned up a few times. This chain uses TRBV5-1 with TRBJ1-2; no clear D. The CDR3 length is 13 residues. V dropped 4 bases and J dropped 2 bases, with 9 bases sitting between them. Looked up from germline, CDR1 is SGHRS and CDR2 is YFSETQ. The CDR3 loop is CASSEAQNYGYTF. Here the CDR3 DNA reads TGCGCCAGCAGCGAGGCGCAAAACTATGGCTACACCTTC.

This CDR3 reads CASSLSWRVNEQFF. As DNA, the CDR3 is TGTGCCAGCAGCTTATCATGGAGGGTCAATGAGCAGTTCTTC. V usage is TRBV7-9 and J usage is TRBJ2-1; D may be TRBD2 (6 bases). The CDR3 has 14 amino acids. Germline V gene sequence: CDR1 SEHNR, CDR2 FQNEAQ (reference sequence). V shed 2 bases and J shed 6 bases, with 11 bases lying between them.

This clone was seen repeatedly, ten times or more. The rearrangement joins TRBV5-1 to TRBJ2-2; perhaps TRBD1 as D (6 bases). Germline V lookup: CDR1 SGHRS, CDR2 YFSETQ. V dropped 3 bases and J dropped 1 base, with 10 bases sitting between them. The CDR3 runs 15 residues. This chain's CDR3 is CASSWKTGNTGELFF. CDR3 DNA sequence: TGCGCCAGCAGCTGGAAGACAGGGAACACCGGGGAGCTGTTTTTT.

In its sample, this clone was seen a few times. The identical CDR3 is also encoded by other nucleotide sequences in the sample. The chain recombines TRBV4-3 with TRBJ2-7, with no clear D. Germline V gene data show CDR1 as LGHNA and CDR2 as YSLEER. The CDR3 runs 13 residues. V shed 0 bases and J shed 6 bases, with 9 bases lying between them. CDR3 protein: CASSQDLRSEQYF. In nucleotides, the CDR3 is TGCGCCAGCAGCCAAGATTTACGGTCCGAGCAGTACTTC.

This clone was counted only a few times. The chain is built from TRBV5-4 and TRBJ1-5, with 8 bases matching TRBD1. CDR3 length: 14 residues. The germline V gene has CDR1 SGHNT and CDR2 YYREEE (reference sequence). V was clipped by 4 bases and J by 7 bases; unmatched bases: 7. This CDR3 reads CASSRGDRGQPQHF. CDR3 sequence (DNA): TGTGCCAGCAGCCGGGGAGACAGGGGACAGCCCCAGCATTTT.

This clone was observed a few times. The chain couples TRBV5-1 to TRBJ1-3; possible D gene TRBD1, 5 bases. This CDR3 has 15 residues. The V gene lost 3 bases and the J gene lost 1 base, with 11 bases spanning the gap. Per germline, CDR1 SGHRS and CDR2 YFSETQ. CDR3 DNA: TGCGCCAGCAGCTCCTCGGGGGGTTCTGGAAACACCATATATTTT. Translation: CASSSSGGSGNTIYF.

This clone was picked up a small number of times. V gene TRBV18 combines with J gene TRBJ2-3; the D gene is possibly TRBD1 (6 bases). The germline gives CDR1 KGHSH, CDR2 LQKENI. This CDR3 has 18 residues. The V gene lost 3 bases and the J gene lost 4 bases, with 23 bases spanning the gap. The CDR3 loop is CASSPASPGQADPDTQYF. CDR3 DNA sequence: TGTGCCAGCTCACCCGCTAGCCCGGGACAAGCTGACCCAGATACGCAGTATTTT. The whole variable domain, filled in from reference TRBV18 and TRBJ2-3, reads NAGVMQNPRHLVRRRGQEARLRCSPMKGHSHVYWYRQLPEEGLKFMVYLQKENIIDESGMPKERFSAEFPKEGPSILRIQQVVRGDSAAYFCASSPASPGQADPDTQYFGPGTRLTVL.